This T cell receptor (beta chain) is from a study of radiation and T cells in renal cell carcinoma. Across the study: Nephrectomy followed 15 Gy stereotactic body radiation by 4 weeks.

Time point defined: baseline pretreatment blood. The treatment was: 15 Gy SBRT to primary tumor, nephrectomy 4 weeks later. This renal cell carcinoma was of the clear cell type. Germline V CDR1 and CDR2: LGHNA, YSLEER. Trimming cost V 2 bases and J 5 bases; bases outside gene matches: 5. The CDR3 length is 15 residues. Notes on this clone: Its antigen is unidentified.

Findings of the study overall: Pretreatment tumor biopsies were lacking, so baseline clonotypes are unknown. Top tumor clonotypes rose in blood 2 weeks post-radiation, then contracted.

Method: immunoSEQ multiplex PCR; TCRdb's copy keeps in-frame clones and lacks some. The table records some 140,000 clones, about 88% of them present only once. The sequences come from blood, collected from a patient whose treatment included radiotherapy and nephrectomy. V usage is TRBV4-3 and J usage is TRBJ2-7; 11 positions match TRBD1. This sequence originates from a woman between 45 and 65 years old with renal cell carcinoma. Here the CDR3 DNA reads TGCGCCAGCAGCCAATCTTGGACAGGGGGCGACGAGCAGTACTTC. Protein product: CASSQSWTGGDEQYF.